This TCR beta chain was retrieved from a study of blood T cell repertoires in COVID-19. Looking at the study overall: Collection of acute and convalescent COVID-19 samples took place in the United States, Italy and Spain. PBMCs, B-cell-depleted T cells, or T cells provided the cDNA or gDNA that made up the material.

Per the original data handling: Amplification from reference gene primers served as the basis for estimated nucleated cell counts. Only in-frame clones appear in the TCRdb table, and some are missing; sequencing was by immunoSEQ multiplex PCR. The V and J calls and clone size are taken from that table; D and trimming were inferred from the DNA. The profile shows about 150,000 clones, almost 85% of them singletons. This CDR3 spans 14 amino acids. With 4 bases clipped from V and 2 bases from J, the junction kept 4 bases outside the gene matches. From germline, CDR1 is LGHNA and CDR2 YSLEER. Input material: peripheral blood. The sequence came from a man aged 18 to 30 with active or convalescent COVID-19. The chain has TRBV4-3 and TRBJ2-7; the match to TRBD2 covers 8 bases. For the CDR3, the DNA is TGCGCCAGCAGCCCCGGGACTAGGACCTACGAGCAGTACTTC. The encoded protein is CASSPGTRTYEQYF.